The T cell receptor (beta chain) described here comes from a study of blood T cell repertoires in COVID-19. Original processing methods: Reference gene primer amplification yielded estimated nucleated cell counts. Clones were sequenced by immunoSEQ multiplex PCR, and TCRdb holds only the in-frame ones, with some missing. V and J calls and clone size are those listed in that table; D and trimming were worked out from the DNA. The sample includes about 300,000 clones, more than 80% of them seen just once. The CDR3 spans 14 residues. CDR1 and CDR2 from the germline V gene are SGHRS and YFSETQ. Trimming stripped 4 bases from V and 2 bases from J, with 10 bases between.

The sequenced sample consisted of peripheral blood. The chain has TRBV5-1 and TRBJ1-5; D is possibly TRBD1 (6 bases). The clonotype originates from a woman aged 50 to 65 with COVID-19, enrolled during active disease. CDR3 protein: CASSLQGGNQPQHF. The CDR3 DNA reads as TGCGCCAGCAGCCTACAGGGCGGCAATCAGCCCCAGCATTTT.